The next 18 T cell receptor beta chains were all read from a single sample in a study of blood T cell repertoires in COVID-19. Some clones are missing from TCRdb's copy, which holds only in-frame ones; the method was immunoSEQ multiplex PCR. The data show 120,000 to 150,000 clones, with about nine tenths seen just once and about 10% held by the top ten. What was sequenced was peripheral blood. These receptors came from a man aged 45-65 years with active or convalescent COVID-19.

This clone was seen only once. Here the CDR3 DNA reads TGCGCCAGCAGACCTACAGGGGACAATCAGCCCCAGCATTTT. Translated: CASRPTGDNQPQHF. The rearrangement joins TRBV5-1 to TRBJ1-5, with 7 bases matching TRBD1. V trimming: 5 bases; J trimming: 3 bases; junction bases outside the gene matches: 5. This CDR3 is built from 14 residues. In germline, CDR1 is SGHRS, CDR2 YFSETQ.

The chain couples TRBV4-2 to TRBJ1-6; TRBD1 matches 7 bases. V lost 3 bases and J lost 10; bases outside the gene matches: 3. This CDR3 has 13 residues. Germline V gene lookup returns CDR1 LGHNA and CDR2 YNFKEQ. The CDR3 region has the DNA TGTGCCAGCAGCCAGAGACAGGGATCACCCCTCCACTTT. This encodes CASSQRQGSPLHF.

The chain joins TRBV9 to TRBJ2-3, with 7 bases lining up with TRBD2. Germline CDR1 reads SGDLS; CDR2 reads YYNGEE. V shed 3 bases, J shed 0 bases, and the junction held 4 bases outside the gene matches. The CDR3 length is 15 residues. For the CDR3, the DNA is TGTGCCAGCAGCGAGAGCGGGGCAAGCACAGATACGCAGTATTTT. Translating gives CASSESGASTDTQYF.

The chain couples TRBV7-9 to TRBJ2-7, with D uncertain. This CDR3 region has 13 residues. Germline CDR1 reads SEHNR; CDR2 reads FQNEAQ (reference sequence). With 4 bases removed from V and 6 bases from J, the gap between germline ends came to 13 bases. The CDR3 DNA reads TGTGCCAGCAGCTCTGGCCAGGTGGGCGAGCAGTACTTC. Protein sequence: CASSSGQVGEQYF.

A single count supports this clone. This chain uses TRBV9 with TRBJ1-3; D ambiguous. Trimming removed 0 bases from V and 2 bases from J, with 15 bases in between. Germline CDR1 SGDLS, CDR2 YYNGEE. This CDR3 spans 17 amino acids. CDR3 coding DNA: TGTGCCAGCAGCGTAGGGGCAGATCTCTTTGCTGGAAACACCATATATTTT. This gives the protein CASSVGADLFAGNTIYF.

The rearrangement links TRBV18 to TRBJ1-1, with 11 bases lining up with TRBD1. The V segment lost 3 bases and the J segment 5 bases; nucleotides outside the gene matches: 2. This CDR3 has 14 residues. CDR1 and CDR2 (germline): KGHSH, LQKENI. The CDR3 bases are TGTGCCAGCTCACCCGGGACAGGGGGGACTGAAGCTTTCTTT. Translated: CASSPGTGGTEAFF.

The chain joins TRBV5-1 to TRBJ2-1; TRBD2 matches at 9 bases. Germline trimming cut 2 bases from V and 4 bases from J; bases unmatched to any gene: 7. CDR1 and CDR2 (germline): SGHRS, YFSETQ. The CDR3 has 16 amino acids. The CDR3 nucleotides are TGCGCCAGCAGCTTCCACGTAGCGGGAGCTTACAATGAGCAGTTCTTC. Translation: CASSFHVAGAYNEQFF.

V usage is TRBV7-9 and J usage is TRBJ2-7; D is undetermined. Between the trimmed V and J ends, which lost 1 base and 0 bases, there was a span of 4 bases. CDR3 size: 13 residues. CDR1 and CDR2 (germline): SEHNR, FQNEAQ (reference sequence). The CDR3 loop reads CASSLELSYEQYF. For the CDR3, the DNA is TGTGCCAGCAGCTTAGAGCTCTCCTACGAGCAGTACTTC.

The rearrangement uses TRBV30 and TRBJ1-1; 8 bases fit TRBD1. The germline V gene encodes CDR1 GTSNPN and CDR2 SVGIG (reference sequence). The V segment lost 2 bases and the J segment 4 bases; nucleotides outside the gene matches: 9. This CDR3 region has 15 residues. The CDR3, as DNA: TGTGCCTGGAGTTTCGGACAGGGATATAGCACTGAAGCTTTCTTT. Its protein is CAWSFGQGYSTEAFF.

This CDR3 is CASSQEPLETYEQYF. The CDR3 coding sequence is TGTGCCAGCAGCCAAGAACCACTAGAAACCTACGAGCAGTACTTC. The rearrangement uses TRBV3-1 (or the pseudogene TRBV3-2) and TRBJ2-7, with a tentative D call TRBD2 (5 bases). Trimming took off 0 bases at V and 2 bases at J, with 11 bases between the two ends. In germline, CDR1 is LGHDT, CDR2 YNNKEL (reference sequence). The CDR3 is made up of 15 amino acids.

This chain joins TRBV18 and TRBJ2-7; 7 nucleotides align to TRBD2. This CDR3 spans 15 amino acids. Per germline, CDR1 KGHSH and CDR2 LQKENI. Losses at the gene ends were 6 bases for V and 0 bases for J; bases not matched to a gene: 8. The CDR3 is CASSPFGEGSYEQYF. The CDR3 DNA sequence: TGTGCCAGCTCCCCCTTTGGGGAGGGCTCCTACGAGCAGTACTTC.

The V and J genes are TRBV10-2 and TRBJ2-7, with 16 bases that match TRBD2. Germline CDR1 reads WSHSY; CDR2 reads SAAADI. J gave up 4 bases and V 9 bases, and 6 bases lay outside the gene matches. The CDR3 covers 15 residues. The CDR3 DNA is TGCGCCAGTGGGACTAGCGGGAGGGCCCGGTACGAGCAGTACTTC. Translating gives CASGTSGRARYEQYF.

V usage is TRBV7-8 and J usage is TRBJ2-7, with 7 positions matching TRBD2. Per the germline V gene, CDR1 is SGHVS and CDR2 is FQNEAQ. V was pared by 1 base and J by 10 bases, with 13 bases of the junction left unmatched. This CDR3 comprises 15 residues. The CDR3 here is CASSLGLLPSGGQYF. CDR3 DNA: TGTGCCAGCAGCTTAGGGTTGTTACCGTCGGGAGGCCAGTACTTC.

DNA for the CDR3: TGTGCCAGCAGTGAGAGCGGAGTAGGTGAAGCTTTCTTT. Its protein product is CASSESGVGEAFF. The chain has TRBV2 and TRBJ1-1; D ambiguous. The CDR3 covers 13 residues. Trimming left V 3 bases short and J 7 bases short, with 12 bases between. Looked up from germline, CDR1 is SNHLY and CDR2 is FYNNEI.

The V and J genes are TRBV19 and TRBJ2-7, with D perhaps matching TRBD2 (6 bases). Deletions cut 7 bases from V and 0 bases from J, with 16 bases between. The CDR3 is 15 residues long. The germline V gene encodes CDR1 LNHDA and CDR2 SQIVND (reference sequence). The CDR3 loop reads CASKGAGSDSYEQYF. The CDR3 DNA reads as TGTGCCAGTAAGGGCGCGGGATCCGACTCCTACGAGCAGTACTTC.

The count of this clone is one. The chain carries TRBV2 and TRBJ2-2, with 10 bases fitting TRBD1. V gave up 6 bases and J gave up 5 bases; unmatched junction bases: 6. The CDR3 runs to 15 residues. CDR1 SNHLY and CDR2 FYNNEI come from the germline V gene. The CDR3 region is CASRRQGARTGELFF. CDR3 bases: TGTGCCAGCAGGCGACAGGGGGCGCGGACCGGGGAGCTGTTTTTT. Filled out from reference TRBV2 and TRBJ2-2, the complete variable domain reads EPEVTQTPSHQVTQMGQEVILRCVPISNHLYFYWYRQILGQKVEFLVSFYNNEISEKSEIFDDQFSVERPDGSNFTLKIRSTKLEDSAMYFCASRRQGARTGELFFGEGSRLTVL.

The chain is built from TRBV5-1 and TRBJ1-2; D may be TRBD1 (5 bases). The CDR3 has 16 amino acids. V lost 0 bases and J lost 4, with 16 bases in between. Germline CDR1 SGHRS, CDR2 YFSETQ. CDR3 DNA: TGCGCCAGCAGCTTGGAGGGTCAGGGTTCGGCCTATGGCTACACCTTC. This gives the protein CASSLEGQGSAYGYTF.

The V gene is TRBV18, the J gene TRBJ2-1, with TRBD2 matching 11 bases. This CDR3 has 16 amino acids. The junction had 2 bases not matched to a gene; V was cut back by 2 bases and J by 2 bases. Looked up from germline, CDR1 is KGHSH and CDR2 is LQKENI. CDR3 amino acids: CASSPGTSGPYNEQFF. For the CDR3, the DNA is TGTGCCAGCTCACCAGGGACTAGCGGCCCCTACAATGAGCAGTTCTTC.